The 27 T cell receptor beta chains listed next were all sequenced from one sample in a study of OX40 agonist ivuxolimab in advanced cancers. This table comes from immunoSEQ multiplex PCR, and its TCRdb copy is limited to in-frame clones, with some not included. The table has more than 60,000 clones, roughly 86% seen once. Specimen: CD4+ or CD8+ T cells sorted from blood, collected in a trial of the OX40 agonist ivuxolimab. Receptors were obtained from an adult with an advanced solid tumor such as melanoma, head and neck, liver or kidney cancer.

This clone was recorded a few times. The chain uses TRBV2 and TRBJ2-2; D call uncertain. From germline, CDR1 is SNHLY and CDR2 FYNNEI. This CDR3 is 13 amino acids long. V lost 7 bases and J lost 3, with 9 bases in between. The CDR3 sequence: CASNRVDTGELFF. The DNA of the CDR3 is TGTGCCAGCAATAGGGTGGACACCGGGGAGCTGTTTTTT.

The chain is built from TRBV7-9 and TRBJ1-1; possibly TRBD1 for D (5 bases). Germline CDR1 is SEHNR and CDR2 is FQNEAQ (reference sequence). Trimming shortened V by 5 bases and J by 0 bases, and 7 bases separated the two germline ends. The CDR3 loop spans 13 amino acids. CDR3 sequence: CASSKTVNTEAFF. The CDR3 DNA sequence: TGTGCCAGCAGCAAGACAGTGAACACTGAAGCTTTCTTT.

The chain carries TRBV18 and TRBJ2-1, with 11 positions matching TRBD1. The CDR3 totals 16 residues. With V trimmed by 0 bases and J by 7 bases, 5 bases remained unmatched. CDR1 and CDR2 from the germline V gene are KGHSH and LQKENI. CDR3 protein: CASSPPWDRGSNEQFF. CDR3 DNA: TGTGCCAGCTCACCACCGTGGGACAGGGGGAGTAATGAGCAGTTCTTC.

The V and J genes are TRBV18 and TRBJ2-7; the D is unclear. The V gene lost 3 bases and the J gene lost 4 bases, with 4 bases spanning the gap. Germline V gene data show CDR1 as KGHSH and CDR2 as LQKENI. The CDR3 length is 11 residues. CDR3 coding DNA: TGTGCCAGCTCACCTTTATACGAGCAGTACTTC. Its protein is CASSPLYEQYF.

The CDR3 sequence is CASSPAPGQGVNTIYF. The CDR3 nucleotides are TGCGCCAGCAGCCCGGCACCGGGACAGGGAGTTAACACCATATATTTT. The chain links TRBV5-1 to TRBJ1-3; 9 bases map to TRBD1. This CDR3 spans 16 amino acids. Trimming removed 4 bases from V and 7 bases from J; junction bases left unmatched: 12. Germline V lookup: CDR1 SGHRS, CDR2 YFSETQ.

V is TRBV14 and J is TRBJ2-7; D is ambiguous. Germline-derived CDR1 and CDR2 are SGHDN and FVKESK. The CDR3 covers 13 residues. V was clipped by 5 bases and J by 3 bases, with 11 bases between them. CDR3 protein: CASSYQPLYEQYF. CDR3 nucleotides: TGTGCCAGCAGCTACCAGCCCCTCTACGAGCAGTACTTC.

J is TRBJ2-5 and V is TRBV10-1, with D perhaps being TRBD1 or TRBD2 (5 bases each). Trimming shortened V by 11 bases and J by 1 base, and 14 bases separated the two germline ends. This CDR3 region has 13 residues. Germline CDR1 reads WNHNN; CDR2 reads SYGVQD (reference sequence). Here the CDR3 reads CAPLGVPQETQYF. The CDR3 coding sequence is TGCGCCCCCTTGGGGGTCCCCCAAGAGACCCAGTACTTC.

The gene calls are TRBV9 and TRBJ1-2; 7 bases line up with TRBD1. With V trimmed by 4 bases and J by 2 bases, 11 bases remained unmatched. Per the germline V gene, CDR1 is SGDLS and CDR2 is YYNGEE. The length of the CDR3 is 16 residues. The CDR3 sequence is CASSRLSGTVNYGYTF. The CDR3 DNA reads as TGTGCCAGCAGCCGCCTATCCGGGACAGTAAACTATGGCTACACCTTC.

The chain is built from TRBV9 and TRBJ2-5; 8 nucleotides agree with TRBD2. The V gene end was trimmed by 3 bases and the J gene end by 5 bases; junction bases not matched to a gene: 18. CDR3 length equals 18 residues. Germline values: CDR1 SGDLS, CDR2 YYNGEE. The CDR3 here is CASSDGGLASQRGETQYF. The CDR3 nucleotides read TGTGCCAGCAGCGATGGTGGACTAGCTTCCCAAAGGGGGGAGACCCAGTACTTC.

The CDR3 nucleotides are TGTGCCAGCAGCTTGGTCCCCAGGATTAATTCACCCCTCCACTTT. The encoded protein is CASSLVPRINSPLHF. V gene TRBV5-6 combines with J gene TRBJ1-6; D remains ambiguous. Germline CDR1 is SGHDT and CDR2 is YYEEEE. Trimming took 0 bases from V and 6 from J, leaving 10 bases between them. The CDR3 has 15 amino acids.

The count of this clone is one. The rearrangement joins TRBV15 to TRBJ1-3, with D uncertain. V was clipped by 0 bases and J by 7 bases, with 7 bases between them. The CDR3 spans 13 residues. Germline-derived CDR1 and CDR2 are LNHNV and YYDKDF (reference sequence). The DNA for the CDR3 is TGTGCCACCAGCAGAGATATGGGGAACACCATATATTTT. As protein: CATSRDMGNTIYF.

V usage is TRBV5-1 and J usage is TRBJ2-3, with TRBD2 matching over 10 bases. There are 16 residues in the CDR3. Germline V gene sequence: CDR1 SGHRS, CDR2 YFSETQ. V shed 4 bases, J shed 4 bases, and the junction held 9 bases outside the gene matches. The CDR3: CASSILAGAAADTQYF. The CDR3 DNA is TGCGCCAGCAGCATTCTAGCGGGGGCGGCCGCAGATACGCAGTATTTT. Full variable domain (missing parts from reference TRBV5-1 and TRBJ2-3): KAGVTQTPRYLIKTRGQQVTLSCSPISGHRSVSWYQQTPGQGLQFLFEYFSETQRNKGNFPGRFSGRQFSNSRSEMNVSTLELGDSALYLCASSILAGAAADTQYFGPGTRLTVL.

V is TRBV29-1 and J is TRBJ1-2; D might be TRBD1 (5 bases). V lost 6 bases to trimming and J lost 9 bases, with 20 bases between them. Germline-derived CDR1 and CDR2 are SQVTM and ANQGSEA. The CDR3 spans 13 residues. CDR3 amino acids: CSVAGIIRGSYTF. For the CDR3, the DNA is TGCAGCGTCGCCGGGATCATTAGGGGTAGCTACACCTTC.

Points on this clone: A read error may account for a junction end that differs from germline. Other DNA sequences in this sample translate to the same CDR3. The chain combines TRBV15 with TRBJ1-1; 7 nucleotides align to TRBD1. From germline, CDR1 is LNHNV and CDR2 YYDKDF (reference sequence). The CDR3 has 16 amino acids. The CDR3, as DNA: TGTGCCACCAGCAGAAGAGTCTTACAGGGGAACACTGAGGCTTTCTTT. This sequence encodes CATSRRVLQGNTEAFF.

The gene calls are TRBV6-5 and TRBJ1-1; D not resolved. CDR3 size: 14 residues. V shed 0 bases and J shed 4 bases, with 9 bases lying between them. Germline-derived CDR1 and CDR2 are MNHEY and SVGAGI. The CDR3 region is CASSYSPIPTEAFF. The CDR3 nucleotides are TGTGCCAGCAGTTACTCCCCGATCCCCACTGAAGCTTTCTTT.

This chain joins TRBV9 and TRBJ1-2; no clear D gene. The germline V gene encodes CDR1 SGDLS and CDR2 YYNGEE. Deletions cut 3 bases from V and 0 bases from J, with 12 bases between. This CDR3 has 15 residues. The CDR3 is CASSAGKVTNYGYTF. In DNA, the CDR3 is TGTGCCAGCAGCGCCGGTAAAGTTACTAACTATGGCTACACCTTC. Full variable domain (rest looked up from reference TRBV9 and TRBJ1-2): DSGVTQTPKHLITATGQRVTLRCSPRSGDLSVYWYQQSLDQGLQFLIQYYNGEERAKGNILERFSAQQFPDLHSELNLSSLELGDSALYFCASSAGKVTNYGYTFGSGTRLTVV.

The chain uses TRBV18 and TRBJ1-1; possible D gene TRBD1, 6 bases. Germline V CDR1 and CDR2: KGHSH, LQKENI. The CDR3 sequence is 14 residues long. Trimming cost V 2 bases and J 1 base, with 8 bases left between them. CDR3 sequence (DNA): TGTGCCAGCTCACCAATCAGGGGGAACACTGAAGCTTTCTTT. This gives the protein CASSPIRGNTEAFF.

The chain employs TRBV7-2 and TRBJ2-4; 8 bases map to TRBD2. CDR3 length equals 14 residues. In germline, CDR1 is SGHTA, CDR2 FQGNSA. V trimming: 7 bases; J trimming: 0 bases; junction bases outside the gene matches: 2. This CDR3 is CASTGGVAKNIQYF. The CDR3 DNA is TGTGCCAGCACCGGGGGGGTAGCCAAAAACATTCAGTACTTC.

The V and J genes are TRBV7-3 and TRBJ1-2, with D perhaps matching TRBD1 (6 bases). CDR3 length: 13 amino acids. Trimming took 3 bases from V and 8 from J, leaving 13 bases between them. Germline-derived CDR1 and CDR2 are SGHTA and FQGTGA. This CDR3 reads CASSLSRGEGYTF. The CDR3 coding sequence is TGTGCCAGCAGCTTGTCCAGGGGAGAAGGCTACACCTTC.

The chain recombines TRBV5-1 with TRBJ2-5; D is ambiguous. Trimming pared 3 bases from V and 1 base from J, leaving 13 bases between. Germline V CDR1 and CDR2: SGHRS, YFSETQ. The CDR3 consists of 15 residues. CDR3 residues: CASSSASWAQETQYF. The DNA of the CDR3 is TGCGCCAGCAGCTCAGCCTCTTGGGCCCAAGAGACCCAGTACTTC. Together with reference TRBV5-1 and TRBJ2-5, the CDR3 gives the full variable domain: KAGVTQTPRYLIKTRGQQVTLSCSPISGHRSVSWYQQTPGQGLQFLFEYFSETQRNKGNFPGRFSGRQFSNSRSEMNVSTLELGDSALYLCASSSASWAQETQYFGPGTRLLVL.

J is TRBJ2-1 and V is TRBV5-1; D is perhaps TRBD2 (6 bases). CDR3 length: 16 amino acids. V lost 0 bases and J 2 bases, leaving 12 bases between the germline ends. From germline, CDR1 is SGHRS and CDR2 YFSETQ. The CDR3 spells CASSLAIAGPYNEQFF. Here the CDR3 DNA reads TGCGCCAGCAGCTTGGCCATCGCGGGGCCCTACAATGAGCAGTTCTTC.

The chain has TRBV7-9 and TRBJ2-2; D unresolved. The CDR3 spans 15 residues. Between the trimmed V and J ends, which lost 5 bases and 2 bases, there was a span of 12 bases. Germline V gene sequence: CDR1 SEHNR, CDR2 FQNEAQ (reference sequence). The CDR3 coding sequence is TGTGCCAGCAGCGCAGACGGATACAACACCGGGGAGCTGTTTTTT. It yields the protein CASSADGYNTGELFF.

The J gene is TRBJ2-5, the V gene TRBV7-8, with 7 bases identical to TRBD2. The CDR3 has 15 residues. V was clipped by 6 bases and J by 4 bases; unmatched bases: 11. The germline CDR1 and CDR2 sequences are SGHVS and FQNEAQ. CDR3 bases: TGTGCCAGCAGTGGACGGACTAGTAGATCAGAGACCCAGTACTTC. Translated, it gives CASSGRTSRSETQYF. The full variable domain, completed using reference TRBV7-8 and TRBJ2-5, is GAGVSQSPRYKVAKRGQDVALRCDPISGHVSLFWYQQALGQGPEFLTYFQNEAQLDKSGLPSDRFFAERPEGSVSTLKIQRTQQEDSAVYLCASSGRTSRSETQYFGPGTRLLVL.

This clone has just a few counts. The CDR3 reads CASSSTGDGYTF. The DNA for the CDR3 is TGTGCCAGCAGCTCAACAGGGGATGGCTACACCTTC. The chain employs TRBV7-6 and TRBJ1-2; 7 nucleotides match TRBD1. CDR3 length: 12 amino acids. J was trimmed by 6 bases and V by 4 bases; bases with no gene match: 2. Germline values: CDR1 SGHVS, CDR2 FNYEAQ. Drawing the rest from reference TRBV7-6 and TRBJ1-2, the complete variable domain is GAGVSQSPRYKVTKRGQDVALRCDPISGHVSLYWYRQALGQGPEFLTYFNYEAQQDKSGLPNDRFSAERPEGSISTLTIQRTEQRDSAMYRCASSSTGDGYTFGSGTRLTVV.

This chain uses TRBV5-4 with TRBJ1-2, with D uncertain. V was cut by 3 bases and J by 7 bases, with 16 bases left in between. Germline CDR1 SGHNT, CDR2 YYREEE (reference sequence). This CDR3 region has 14 residues. DNA for the CDR3: TGTGCCAGCAGCTGGGCGGGGTCGACGTCTGGCTACACCTTC. This translates into CASSWAGSTSGYTF.

This chain links TRBV5-1 with TRBJ2-3, with D possibly TRBD2 on 5 matching bases. Germline-derived CDR1 and CDR2 are SGHRS and YFSETQ. Deletions cut 2 bases from V and 3 bases from J, with 13 bases between. The CDR3 is 15 residues long. The CDR3 spells CASSFAGVGTDTQYF. CDR3 DNA: TGCGCCAGCAGCTTCGCCGGGGTAGGGACAGATACGCAGTATTTT.

This chain uses TRBV19 with TRBJ1-3; TRBD1 aligns across 7 bases. Germline loops: CDR1 LNHDA, CDR2 SQIVND (reference sequence). The CDR3 runs to 15 residues. The V and J ends lost 4 bases and 4 bases, in that order; junction bases with no gene match: 7. In DNA, the CDR3 is TGTGCCAGTAGTAGGGGACAGAGTTCGGGAAACACCATATATTTT. Protein: CASSRGQSSGNTIYF. Variable domain in full (rest from reference TRBV19 and TRBJ1-3): DGGITQSPKYLFRKEGQNVTLSCEQNLNHDAMYWYRQDPGQGLRLIYYSQIVNDFQKGDIAEGYSVSREKKESFPLTVTSAQKNPTAFYLCASSRGQSSGNTIYFGEGSWLTVV.